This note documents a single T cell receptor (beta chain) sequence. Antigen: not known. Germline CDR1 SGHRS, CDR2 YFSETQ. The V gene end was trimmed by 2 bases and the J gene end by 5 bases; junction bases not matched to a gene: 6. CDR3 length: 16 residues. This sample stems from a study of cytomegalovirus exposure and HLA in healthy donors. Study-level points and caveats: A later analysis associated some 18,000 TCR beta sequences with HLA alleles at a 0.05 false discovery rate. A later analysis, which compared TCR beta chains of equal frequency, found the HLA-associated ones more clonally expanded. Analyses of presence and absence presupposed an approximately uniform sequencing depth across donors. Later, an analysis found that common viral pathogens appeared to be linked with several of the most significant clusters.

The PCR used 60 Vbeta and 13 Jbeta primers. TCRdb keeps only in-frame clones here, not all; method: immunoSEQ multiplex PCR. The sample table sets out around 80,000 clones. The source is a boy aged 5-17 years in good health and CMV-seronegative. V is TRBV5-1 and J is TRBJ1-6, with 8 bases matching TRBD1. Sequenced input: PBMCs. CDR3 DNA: TGCGCCAGCAGCTTTTTTTTACAGGGGGATAATTCACCCCTCCACTTT. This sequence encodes CASSFFLQGDNSPLHF.